This T cell receptor beta chain is from a study of beta chain features in type 1 diabetes. Overall study findings and caveats: Type 1 diabetes patients had TCRB CDR3s that were shorter (moderately but significantly so) in all four CD4+ subsets. Healthy donors had naive, central memory and Treg TCRB repertoires that appeared less similar than those seen among patients. Still unanswered here is whether HLA type influences TCRB rearrangement.

Note on this clone: What it recognizes is unknown.

Sequenced material consisted of expressed TCRB transcripts (all of the isolated RNA was reverse transcribed). TCRdb's table, derived via immunoSEQ multiplex PCR, lists solely in-frame clones and lacks some. The table lists about 240,000 clones, more than 11% of them singletons. This CDR3 has 15 residues. CDR1 is KGHSH, CDR2 LQKENI, per germline. V was cut by 2 bases and J by 7 bases, with 15 bases left in between. Each of the CD4+ naive, central memory, regulatory and stem cell-like memory populations was sorted via CD45RO/CCR7/CD25/CD127/CD95/CD27. The sequence derives from a man aged 25 to 45 with type 1 diabetes. Sample: naive CD4+ T cells from blood. This chain links TRBV18 with TRBJ2-1; D may be TRBD2 (6 bases). CDR3 residues: CASSPSSGPLNEQFF. The DNA for the CDR3 is TGTGCCAGCTCACCATCCAGCGGGCCGCTTAATGAGCAGTTCTTC.